Below are 24 T cell receptor beta chains sequenced from a single sample in a study of a mutant IDH1 vaccine in newly diagnosed glioma. Using immunoSEQ multiplex PCR, the repertoire was profiled, and TCRdb retains in-frame clones only, with some absent. The sample includes 25,000 to 35,000 clones, 80% to 85% of them seen just once. Which antigens these TCRs recognize remains unknown. Time point in this sample: week 47, end of study. Doses comprised 300 ug of mutant IDH1 20-mer peptide each, plus topical imiquimod. Source: PBMCs, taken from a glioma patient whose treatment included an IDH1 peptide vaccine. The receptor source for this set is a man aged 25 to 40 with glioma.

The genes are TRBV20-1 and TRBJ1-2; no clear D gene. V dropped 0 bases and J dropped 8 bases, with 7 bases sitting between them. The CDR3 is 11 residues long. Germline CDR1 reads DFQATT; CDR2 reads SNEGSKA (reference sequence). CDR3 sequence (DNA): TGCAGTGCTAGAGAGGGGTGGGGCTACACCTTC. This translates into CSAREGWGYTF.

This chain uses TRBV7-2 with TRBJ2-7; possible D gene TRBD1, 5 bases. CDR1 SGHTA and CDR2 FQGNSA come from the germline V gene. V was pared by 5 bases and J by 3 bases, with 14 bases between. CDR3 length: 14 residues. CDR3 region: CASSPGLQDYEQYF. The CDR3 region has the DNA TGTGCCAGCAGCCCCGGTCTACAGGACTACGAGCAGTACTTC.

This chain links TRBV28 with TRBJ1-1, with TRBD1 identical over 9 bases. Germline V gene data show CDR1 as MDHEN and CDR2 as SYDVKM. CDR3 length equals 16 residues. The trim removed 4 bases at V and 3 bases at J, leaving 9 bases unmatched. CDR3 nucleotide sequence: TGTGCCAGCAGTTCCCTACAGGGGGCGCCATACACTGAAGCTTTCTTT. It is translated as CASSSLQGAPYTEAFF. Based on the CDR3 plus reference TRBV28 and TRBJ1-1, the full variable domain is DVKVTQSSRYLVKRTGEKVFLECVQDMDHENMFWYRQDPGLGLRLIYFSYDVKMKEKGDIPEGYSVSREKKERFSLILESASTNQTSMYLCASSSLQGAPYTEAFFGQGTRLTVV.

This chain joins TRBV27 and TRBJ1-1; D gene uncertain. CDR3 length: 11 amino acids. Trimming took 8 bases from V and 3 from J, leaving 7 bases between them. Germline CDR1 is MNHEY and CDR2 is SMNVEV (reference sequence). This CDR3 reads CASGPDTEAFF. For the CDR3, the DNA is TGTGCCAGCGGCCCGGACACTGAAGCTTTCTTT.

This clone was recorded a few times. V gene TRBV27 combines with J gene TRBJ1-2; D unclear. CDR1 MNHEY and CDR2 SMNVEV come from the germline V gene (reference sequence). Trimming shortened V by 9 bases and J by 0 bases, and 11 bases separated the two germline ends. The CDR3 has 13 residues. The CDR3 bases are TGTGCCAGTAGCCAGCGAGCTAACTATGGCTACACCTTC. The encoded protein is CASSQRANYGYTF.

This chain joins TRBV4-1 and TRBJ1-6, with 10 bases fitting TRBD1. The V segment lost 1 base and the J segment 5 bases; nucleotides outside the gene matches: 2. The CDR3 contains 16 residues. Germline loops: CDR1 MGHRA, CDR2 YSYEKL. This CDR3 reads CASSQAGTGDNSPLHF. DNA for the CDR3: TGCGCCAGCAGCCAAGCCGGGACAGGGGATAATTCACCCCTCCACTTT.

V and J are TRBV15 and TRBJ1-2; D is uncertain. The CDR3 has 13 residues. The germline V gene has CDR1 LNHNV and CDR2 YYDKDF (reference sequence). Deletions cut 5 bases from V and 6 bases from J, with 13 bases between. This CDR3 is CATSQISEDGYTF. DNA of the CDR3: TGTGCCACCAGCCAAATTTCAGAGGATGGCTACACCTTC.

This clone was seen a few times. V gene TRBV6-5 combines with J gene TRBJ2-6; D gene ambiguous. This CDR3 is built from 15 residues. Germline V gives CDR1 MNHEY, CDR2 SVGAGI. The V and J ends lost 6 bases and 0 bases respectively, with 9 bases between them. In nucleotides, the CDR3 is TGTGCCAGCAGCTCACAGAGCTCTGGGGCCAACGTCCTGACTTTC. Amino acids: CASSSQSSGANVLTF.

The chain carries TRBV11-2 and TRBJ2-3, with D perhaps TRBD1 or TRBD2 (5 bases each). This CDR3 is built from 16 residues. Germline values: CDR1 SGHAT, CDR2 FQNNGV. Trimming shortened V by 1 base and J by 2 bases, and 13 bases separated the two germline ends. Written as DNA, the CDR3 is TGTGCCAGCAGCTTAGGCATCGTTGGGACCACAGATACGCAGTATTTT. It is translated as CASSLGIVGTTDTQYF.

The gene calls are TRBV7-2 and TRBJ2-7; 9 nucleotides align to TRBD2. V shed 5 bases and J 5 bases; nucleotides not matched to a gene: 13. The CDR3 spans 16 residues. Germline values: CDR1 SGHTA, CDR2 FQGNSA. This chain's CDR3 is CASSQAPSGAGHEQYF. Here the CDR3 DNA reads TGTGCCAGCAGCCAAGCGCCTAGCGGGGCCGGGCACGAGCAGTACTTC.

This chain links TRBV21-1 with TRBJ1-1; the D call of TRBD1 is as the table states it, not checked on the DNA. TRBV21-1 is flagged as a pseudogene. This CDR3 contains 16 residues. The CDR3 loop reads CASRDGQGAPNTEAFF. The CDR3 DNA is TGTGCCAGCAGAGACGGACAGGGGGCGCCGAACACTGAAGCTTTCTTT.

The chain is built from TRBV7-8 and TRBJ1-1; D not resolved. Trimming left V 2 bases short and J 3 bases short, with 28 bases between. The length of the CDR3 is 20 residues. Germline values: CDR1 SGHVS, CDR2 FQNEAQ. This CDR3 is CASSLRARQLKSDFDTEAFF. The CDR3 nucleotides read TGTGCCAGCAGCTTAAGGGCCAGGCAGTTAAAGTCAGATTTCGACACTGAAGCTTTCTTT.

The chain uses TRBV18 and TRBJ2-2, with D possibly matching TRBD1 (6 bases). Germline CDR1 and CDR2: KGHSH and LQKENI. The CDR3 sequence is 16 residues long. Trimming removed 3 bases at V and 0 bases at J, with 11 bases between. The DNA of the CDR3 is TGTGCCAGCTCACCGCCGACAGGACCGAACACCGGGGAGCTGTTTTTT. Amino acids: CASSPPTGPNTGELFF.

This sequence joins TRBV19 and TRBJ1-2; D not resolved. Germline CDR1 and CDR2: LNHDA and SQIVND (reference sequence). The germline V and J ends were trimmed by 6 bases and 8 bases, with 13 bases remaining between them. The CDR3 spans 12 residues. CDR3 region: CASSVIPLGYTF. For the CDR3, the DNA is TGTGCCAGTAGCGTCATCCCCCTCGGCTACACCTTC.

The gene calls are TRBV2 and TRBJ2-7; 8 positions agree with TRBD1. CDR1 and CDR2 (germline): SNHLY, FYNNEI. The V and J ends lost 6 bases and 3 bases, in that order; junction bases with no gene match: 7. The CDR3 sequence is 14 residues long. The CDR3 is CASRITGGGYEQYF. CDR3 nucleotide sequence: TGTGCCAGCAGGATAACAGGGGGAGGCTACGAGCAGTACTTC.

The CDR3 DNA reads TGTGCCAGCAGTTTGATACTCGGGGGCTCGGGCGGGGAGCTGTTTTTT. The encoded protein is CASSLILGGSGGELFF. This chain joins TRBV6-5 and TRBJ2-2; D might be TRBD1 or TRBD2, each matching 6 bases. The CDR3 runs 16 residues. Trimming shortened V by 4 bases and J by 7 bases, and 19 bases separated the two germline ends. Germline CDR1 MNHEY, CDR2 SVGAGI.

This clone was picked up one time. This rearrangement joins TRBV30 to TRBJ2-7, with D perhaps being TRBD1 or TRBD2 (5 bases each). The CDR3 runs to 11 residues. Between the trimmed V and J ends, which lost 2 bases and 5 bases, there was a span of 7 bases. Germline CDR1 and CDR2: GTSNPN and SVGIG (reference sequence). CDR3 nucleotide sequence: TGTGCCTGGAGTCGGGACGACGAGCAGTACTTC. Translated: CAWSRDDEQYF.

The chain carries TRBV7-9 and TRBJ2-1; D could derive from TRBD1 or TRBD2 (6 bases each). Germline CDR1 SEHNR, CDR2 FQNEAQ (reference sequence). The CDR3 totals 15 residues. V was clipped by 8 bases and J by 3 bases, with 17 bases between them. CDR3 DNA: TGTGCCAGCGCAGCGGGCAGGGGAGTCTACAATGAGCAGTTCTTC. Translation gives CASAAGRGVYNEQFF.

The chain links TRBV7-3 to TRBJ2-1; D may be TRBD2 (5 bases). Germline assignment: CDR1 SGHTA and CDR2 FQGTGA. Trimming took 4 bases from V and 5 from J, leaving 15 bases between them. The CDR3 sequence is 15 residues long. The CDR3 DNA is TGTGCCAGCAGCTCTATCGATAGCGCAAACAATGAGCAGTTCTTC. This gives the protein CASSSIDSANNEQFF.

The chain has TRBV2 and TRBJ1-1; the D is unclear. Trimming took off 6 bases at V and 8 bases at J, with 7 bases between the two ends. The CDR3 loop spans 10 amino acids. Germline CDR1 SNHLY, CDR2 FYNNEI. The DNA of the CDR3 is TGTGCCAGCAGGCAATCGGAAGCTTTCTTT. Amino acid sequence: CASRQSEAFF.

V is TRBV6-5 and J is TRBJ1-1, with D hard to call. V lost 4 bases to trimming and J lost 1 base, with 16 bases between them. Germline V gene sequence: CDR1 MNHEY, CDR2 SVGAGI. CDR3 size: 16 residues. The DNA for the CDR3 is TGTGCCAGCAGTTTTGCGGCCGGGATCACGAACACTGAAGCTTTCTTT. This translates into CASSFAAGITNTEAFF.

Note on this clone: The same CDR3 is also encoded by other DNA sequences in this sample. The genes are TRBV30 and TRBJ1-2; D is uncertain. Germline loops: CDR1 GTSNPN, CDR2 SVGIG (reference sequence). The CDR3 is made up of 13 amino acids. The V and J ends lost 1 base and 8 bases respectively, with 14 bases between them. CDR3 bases: TGTGCCTGGAGTGGGCGGACTCGAGTCGGCTACACCTTC. Protein sequence: CAWSGRTRVGYTF.

This clone has just one count. The chain recombines TRBV1 with TRBJ2-2; TRBD2 is taken as the D call from the table, unchecked against the DNA. TRBV1 is annotated as a pseudogene. This CDR3 comprises 18 residues. The CDR3 coding sequence is TGCACCAGCAGCCAGTTAGGGGACTGGGGAGAGAACACCGGGGAGCTGTTTTTT. Amino acid sequence: CTSSQLGDWGENTGELFF.

This rearrangement joins TRBV29-1 to TRBJ2-1, with 15 bases identical to TRBD2. V shed 7 bases, J shed 4 bases, and the junction held 8 bases outside the gene matches. The CDR3 contains 16 residues. Germline CDR1 reads SQVTM; CDR2 reads ANQGSEA. The CDR3 sequence: CSGRTSGGAGYNEQFF. The CDR3 region has the DNA TGCAGCGGACGGACTAGCGGGGGGGCGGGGTACAATGAGCAGTTCTTC.